Each of the 14 T cell receptor beta chains below was sequenced from the same sample in a study of blood T cell repertoires in COVID-19. This table comes from immunoSEQ multiplex PCR, and its TCRdb copy is limited to in-frame clones, with some not included. The repertoire has roughly 99,000 clones, over 80% of them found once; the top ten carry more than 0.9%. Sample: peripheral blood. The receptor source for this set is a woman in her twenties or thirties with acute or convalescent COVID-19.

This chain joins TRBV18 and TRBJ1-2, with no clear D. CDR1 and CDR2 from the germline V gene are KGHSH and LQKENI. V lost 6 bases and J lost 6, with 14 bases in between. The CDR3 contains 13 residues. The CDR3 nucleotides are TGTGCCAGCTCGCCGGCCGGGTGGAATGGCTACACCTTC. Its protein is CASSPAGWNGYTF.

This chain connects TRBV30 to TRBJ2-5, with TRBD2 as a possible D gene (6 bases). Germline CDR1 is GTSNPN and CDR2 is SVGIG (reference sequence). Trimming took 1 base from V and 0 from J, leaving 9 bases between them. CDR3 size: 14 residues. CDR3 DNA sequence: TGTGCCTGGAGTGATAGCGGTTACCAAGAGACCCAGTACTTC. Protein product: CAWSDSGYQETQYF.

CDR3 region: CASSQDYNTDTQYF. CDR3 sequence (DNA): TGTGCCAGCAGCCAGGACTATAACACAGATACGCAGTATTTT. The chain employs TRBV7-3 and TRBJ2-3; TRBD2 might be the D (6 bases). V shed 5 bases and J shed 2 bases, with 11 bases lying between them. The CDR3 runs to 14 residues. Germline assignment: CDR1 SGHTA and CDR2 FQGTGA.

This chain connects TRBV5-5 to TRBJ2-6, with a possible D match to TRBD2 (5 bases). The germline gives CDR1 SGHKS, CDR2 YYEKEE (reference sequence). The CDR3 sequence is 15 residues long. V was trimmed by 1 base and J by 3 bases, leaving 8 bases between them. CDR3 bases: TGTGCCAGCAGCTTGCGGGGAGATGGGGCCAACGTCCTGACTTTC. The encoded protein is CASSLRGDGANVLTF.

This chain connects TRBV30 to TRBJ2-1; D might be TRBD1 (5 bases). Germline lookup yields CDR1 GTSNPN and CDR2 SVGIG (reference sequence). The CDR3 loop spans 12 amino acids. Trimming pared 5 bases from V and 5 bases from J, leaving 10 bases between. The CDR3 nucleotides are TGTGCCTGGTTCAGGGAAAACAATGAGCAGTTCTTC. Translated: CAWFRENNEQFF.

The chain links TRBV30 to TRBJ2-7; 16 bases match TRBD2. Germline assignment: CDR1 GTSNPN and CDR2 SVGIG (reference sequence). V trimming: 3 bases; J trimming: 5 bases; junction bases outside the gene matches: 7. The CDR3 sequence is 16 residues long. The CDR3 protein is CAWSAGLAGGLDEQYF. The DNA of the CDR3 is TGTGCCTGGAGCGCGGGACTAGCGGGGGGGCTGGACGAGCAGTACTTC.

The genes are TRBV7-2 and TRBJ1-5; D ambiguous. The CDR3 totals 13 residues. In germline, CDR1 is SGHTA, CDR2 FQGNSA. V shed 4 bases and J shed 4 bases, with 8 bases lying between them. CDR3 amino acids: CASSSDGNQPQHF. As DNA, the CDR3 is TGTGCCAGCAGCTCCGACGGGAATCAGCCCCAGCATTTT.

This CDR3 reads CASSLGDRAYGYTF. CDR3 nucleotide sequence: TGTGCCAGCAGCTTGGGGGACAGAGCCTATGGCTACACCTTC. The chain links TRBV5-6 to TRBJ1-2, with 7 bases identical to TRBD1. The germline gives CDR1 SGHDT, CDR2 YYEEEE. This CDR3 has 14 amino acids. V gave up 0 bases and J gave up 4 bases; unmatched junction bases: 3.

The CDR3 here is CASSLPDRLNTEAFF. In nucleotides, the CDR3 is TGTGCCAGCAGTTTACCCGACAGGCTGAACACTGAAGCTTTCTTT. This chain uses TRBV28 with TRBJ1-1; D perhaps matches TRBD1 (6 bases). With 2 bases removed from V and 0 bases from J, the gap between germline ends came to 10 bases. The germline V gene has CDR1 MDHEN and CDR2 SYDVKM. The CDR3 has 15 amino acids.

In its sample, this clone was seen a few times. The chain is built from TRBV6-5 and TRBJ1-1; possibly TRBD1 for D (6 bases). Germline assignment: CDR1 MNHEY and CDR2 SVGAGI. This CDR3 has 13 residues. V lost 6 bases and J lost 3, with 11 bases in between. The CDR3 region has the DNA TGTGCCAGCAGAACAGGGCCGCACACTGAAGCTTTCTTT. As protein: CASRTGPHTEAFF.

This clone was recorded a few times. The V and J genes are TRBV11-1 and TRBJ1-2; D remains ambiguous. The CDR3 runs 14 residues. Germline V gene data show CDR1 as SGHAT and CDR2 as FQDESV (reference sequence). Trimming took 3 bases from V and 2 from J, leaving 10 bases between them. CDR3: CASSFESGNYGYTF. The CDR3 region has the DNA TGTGCCAGCAGCTTTGAATCGGGGAACTATGGCTACACCTTC.

The chain combines TRBV7-3 with TRBJ2-5; 9 bases agree with TRBD1. The germline V gene has CDR1 SGHTA and CDR2 FQGTGA. The CDR3 runs 15 residues. With 5 bases clipped from V and 5 bases from J, the junction kept 9 bases outside the gene matches. The CDR3 sequence: CASSITGGGRETQYF. The CDR3 nucleotides are TGTGCCAGCAGCATCACAGGGGGCGGGCGGGAGACCCAGTACTTC.

The chain couples TRBV4-2 to TRBJ2-2, with D hard to call. The ends were cut back, 1 base at V and 8 bases at J, with 5 bases in the middle. Germline CDR1 and CDR2: LGHNA and YNFKEQ. This CDR3 is built from 12 residues. The CDR3 DNA sequence: TGTGCCAGCAGCCAAGCCCCTGGGGAGCTGTTTTTT. This codes for CASSQAPGELFF.

V gene TRBV14 combines with J gene TRBJ1-1, with D tentatively TRBD1 (5 bases). This CDR3 has 16 residues. The germline V and J ends were trimmed by 1 base and 6 bases, with 18 bases remaining between them. Germline V gives CDR1 SGHDN, CDR2 FVKESK. The CDR3 protein is CASSQGEGPYRPEAFF. In nucleotides, the CDR3 is TGTGCCAGCAGCCAAGGGGAGGGGCCCTATAGGCCTGAAGCTTTCTTT.